This entry features one T cell receptor (beta chain) sequence. The data were taken from a study of T cells in Graves' hyperthyroidism and ophthalmopathy. In germline, CDR1 is SGHNT, CDR2 YYREEE (reference sequence). V was pared by 7 bases and J by 2 bases, with 12 bases between. CDR3 length equals 13 residues. The CDR3 regions of TCR beta were amplified from RNA transcripts. Using the HTBI primer set, a first-round RT-PCR was run on the TCR CDR3. One entry per CDR3 protein results from TCRdb running MiXCR on the multiplex PCR reads. Of hundreds of thousands of distinct CDR3 sequences in the sample, 14% to 15% were seen once.

Material: blood. This sequence joins TRBV5-4 and TRBJ1-1; no clear D gene. The sequence was obtained from a man aged 18 to 29 with Graves' ophthalmopathy. CDR3 nucleotides: TGTGCCAGCGCTTTGGGGTTTAACACTGAAGCTTTCTTT. This gives the protein CASALGFNTEAFF.